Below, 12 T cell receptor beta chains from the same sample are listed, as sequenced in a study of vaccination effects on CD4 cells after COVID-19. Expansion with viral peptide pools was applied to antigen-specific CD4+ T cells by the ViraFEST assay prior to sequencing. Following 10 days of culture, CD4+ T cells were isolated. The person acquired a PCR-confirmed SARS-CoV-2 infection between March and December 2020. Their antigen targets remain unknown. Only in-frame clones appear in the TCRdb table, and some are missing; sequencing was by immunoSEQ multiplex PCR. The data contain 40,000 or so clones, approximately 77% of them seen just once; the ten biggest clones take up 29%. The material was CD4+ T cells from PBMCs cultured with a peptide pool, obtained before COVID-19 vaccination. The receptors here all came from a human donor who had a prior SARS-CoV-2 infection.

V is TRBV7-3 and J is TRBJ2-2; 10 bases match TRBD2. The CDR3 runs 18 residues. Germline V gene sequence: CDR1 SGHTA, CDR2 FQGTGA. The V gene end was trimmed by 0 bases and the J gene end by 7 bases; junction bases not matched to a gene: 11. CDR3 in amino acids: CASSLTYWASGSGGELFF. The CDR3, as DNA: TGTGCCAGCAGCTTAACGTATTGGGCTAGCGGGAGTGGCGGGGAGCTGTTTTTT.

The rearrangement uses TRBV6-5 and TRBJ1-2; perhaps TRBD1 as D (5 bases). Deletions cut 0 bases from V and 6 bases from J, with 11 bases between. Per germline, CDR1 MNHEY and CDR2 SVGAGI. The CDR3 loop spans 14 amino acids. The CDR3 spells CASSYSGGEDGYTF. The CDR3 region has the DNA TGTGCCAGCAGTTACTCGGGGGGGGAGGATGGCTACACCTTC.

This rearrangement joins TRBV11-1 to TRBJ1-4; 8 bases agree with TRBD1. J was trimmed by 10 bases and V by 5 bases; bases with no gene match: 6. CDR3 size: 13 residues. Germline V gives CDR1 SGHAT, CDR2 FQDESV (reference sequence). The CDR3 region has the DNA TGTGCCAGCAGCCAGGGGGCAGGGAGAAAACTGTTTTTT. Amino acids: CASSQGAGRKLFF.

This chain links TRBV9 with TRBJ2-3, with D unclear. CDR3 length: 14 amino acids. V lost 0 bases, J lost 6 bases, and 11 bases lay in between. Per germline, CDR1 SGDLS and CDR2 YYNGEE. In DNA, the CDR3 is TGTGCCAGCAGCGTAGATTGGGGTGGTGATACGCAGTATTTT. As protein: CASSVDWGGDTQYF.

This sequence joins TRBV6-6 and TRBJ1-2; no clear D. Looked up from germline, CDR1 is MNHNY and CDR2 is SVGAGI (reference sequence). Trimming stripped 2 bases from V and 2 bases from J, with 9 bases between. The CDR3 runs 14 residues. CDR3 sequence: CASSYPPVNYGYTF. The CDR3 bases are TGTGCCAGCAGTTACCCCCCAGTAAACTATGGCTACACCTTC.

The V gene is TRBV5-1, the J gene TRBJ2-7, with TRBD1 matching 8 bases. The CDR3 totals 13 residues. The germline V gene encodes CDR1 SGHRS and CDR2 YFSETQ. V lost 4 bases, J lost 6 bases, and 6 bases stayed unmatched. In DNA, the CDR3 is TGCGCCAGCAGCCTCATGACAGGGGTCGAGCAGTACTTC. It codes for CASSLMTGVEQYF.

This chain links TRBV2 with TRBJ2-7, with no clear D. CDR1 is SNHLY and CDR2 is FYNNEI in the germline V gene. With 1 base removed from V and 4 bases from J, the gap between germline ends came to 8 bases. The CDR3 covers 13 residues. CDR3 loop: CASSEVQQYEQYF. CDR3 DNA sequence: TGTGCCAGCAGTGAAGTCCAGCAGTACGAGCAGTACTTC.

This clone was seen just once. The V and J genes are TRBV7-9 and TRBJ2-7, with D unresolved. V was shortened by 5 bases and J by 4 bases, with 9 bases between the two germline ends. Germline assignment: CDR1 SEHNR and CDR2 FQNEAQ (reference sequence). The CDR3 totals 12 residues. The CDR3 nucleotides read TGTGCCAGCAGCCTAAACATGTACGAGCAGTACTTC. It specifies CASSLNMYEQYF.

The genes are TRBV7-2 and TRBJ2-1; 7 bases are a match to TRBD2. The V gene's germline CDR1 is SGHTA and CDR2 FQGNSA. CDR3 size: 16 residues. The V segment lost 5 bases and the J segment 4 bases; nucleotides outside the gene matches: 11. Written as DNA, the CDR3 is TGTGCCAGCAGCCCCGACCGCAGCGGGGCTTACAATGAGCAGTTCTTC. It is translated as CASSPDRSGAYNEQFF.

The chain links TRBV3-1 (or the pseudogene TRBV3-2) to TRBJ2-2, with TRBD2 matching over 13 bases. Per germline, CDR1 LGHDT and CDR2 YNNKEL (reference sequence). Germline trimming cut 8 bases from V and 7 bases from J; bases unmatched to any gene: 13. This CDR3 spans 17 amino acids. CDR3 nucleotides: TGTGCCAGCTCCTTTTTTGGACTAGCGGGAGAGGGCGGGGAGCTGTTTTTT. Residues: CASSFFGLAGEGGELFF.

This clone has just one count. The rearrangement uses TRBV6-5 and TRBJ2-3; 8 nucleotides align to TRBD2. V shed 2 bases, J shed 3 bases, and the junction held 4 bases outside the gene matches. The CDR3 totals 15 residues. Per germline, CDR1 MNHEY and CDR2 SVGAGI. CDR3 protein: CASSYPGLGTDTQYF. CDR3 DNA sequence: TGTGCCAGCAGTTACCCGGGACTAGGTACAGATACGCAGTATTTT.

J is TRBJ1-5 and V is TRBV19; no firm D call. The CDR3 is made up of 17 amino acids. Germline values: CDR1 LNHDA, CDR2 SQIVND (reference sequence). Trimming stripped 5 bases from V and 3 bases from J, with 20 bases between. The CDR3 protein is CASSPYPRLQPNQPQHF. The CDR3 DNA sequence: TGTGCCAGTAGTCCATATCCCCGTTTACAGCCCAATCAGCCCCAGCATTTT.